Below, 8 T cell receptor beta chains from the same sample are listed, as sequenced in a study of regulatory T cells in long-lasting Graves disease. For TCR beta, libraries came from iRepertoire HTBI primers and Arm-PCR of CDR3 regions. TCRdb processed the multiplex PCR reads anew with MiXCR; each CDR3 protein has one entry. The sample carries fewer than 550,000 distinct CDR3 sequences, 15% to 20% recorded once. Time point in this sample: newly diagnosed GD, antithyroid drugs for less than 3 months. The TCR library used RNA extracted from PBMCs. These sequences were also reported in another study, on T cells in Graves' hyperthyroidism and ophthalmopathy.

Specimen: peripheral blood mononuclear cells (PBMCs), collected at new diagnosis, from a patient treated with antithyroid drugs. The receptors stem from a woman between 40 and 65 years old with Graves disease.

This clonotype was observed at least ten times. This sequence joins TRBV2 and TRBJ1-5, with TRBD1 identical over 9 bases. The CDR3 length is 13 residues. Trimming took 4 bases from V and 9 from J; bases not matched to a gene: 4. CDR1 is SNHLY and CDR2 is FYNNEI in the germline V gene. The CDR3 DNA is TGTGCCAGCAGTGTTACAGGGGGCCTGCCCCAGCATTTT. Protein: CASSVTGGLPQHF.

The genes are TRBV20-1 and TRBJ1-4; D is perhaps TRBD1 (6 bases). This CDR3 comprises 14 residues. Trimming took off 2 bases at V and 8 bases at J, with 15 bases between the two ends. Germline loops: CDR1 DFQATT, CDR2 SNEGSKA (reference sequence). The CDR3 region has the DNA TGCAGTGCTAGAACTCAGGGGCCGGGGGAAAAACTGTTTTTT. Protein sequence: CSARTQGPGEKLFF.

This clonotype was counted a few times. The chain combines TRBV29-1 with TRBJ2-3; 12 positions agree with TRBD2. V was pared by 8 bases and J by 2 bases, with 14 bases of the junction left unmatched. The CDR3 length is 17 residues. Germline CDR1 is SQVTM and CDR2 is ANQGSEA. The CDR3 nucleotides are TGCAGCACAAGGACACCGGGACTAGCGGGCGACACAGATACGCAGTATTTT. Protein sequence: CSTRTPGLAGDTDTQYF.

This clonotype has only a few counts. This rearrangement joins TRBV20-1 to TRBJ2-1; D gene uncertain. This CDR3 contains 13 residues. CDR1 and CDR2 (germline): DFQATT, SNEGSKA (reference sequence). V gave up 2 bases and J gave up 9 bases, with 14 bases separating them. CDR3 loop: CSARKIGPSEQFF. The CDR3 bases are TGCAGTGCTAGAAAGATCGGGCCGAGTGAGCAGTTCTTC.

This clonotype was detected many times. Here the CDR3 DNA reads TGTGCCAGCACCGTGGGGAGGGAATTTGGTGAAGCTTTCTTT. This gives the protein CASTVGREFGEAFF. The V gene is TRBV2, the J gene TRBJ1-1; D is unresolved. The CDR3 runs to 14 residues. In germline, CDR1 is SNHLY, CDR2 FYNNEI. Deletions cut 7 bases from V and 7 bases from J, with 19 bases between.

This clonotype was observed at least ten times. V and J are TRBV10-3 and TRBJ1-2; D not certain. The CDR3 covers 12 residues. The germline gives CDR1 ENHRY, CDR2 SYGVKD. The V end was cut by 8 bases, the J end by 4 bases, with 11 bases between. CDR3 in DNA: TGTGCCATCGGAGCAGGTCTCTATGGCTACACCTTC. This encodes CAIGAGLYGYTF.

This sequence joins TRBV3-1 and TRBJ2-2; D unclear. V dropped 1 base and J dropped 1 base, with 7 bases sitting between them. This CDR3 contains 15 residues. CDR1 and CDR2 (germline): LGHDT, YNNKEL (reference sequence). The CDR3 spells CASSQALLNTGELFF. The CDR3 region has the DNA TGTGCCAGCAGCCAAGCATTACTGAACACCGGGGAGCTGTTTTTT.

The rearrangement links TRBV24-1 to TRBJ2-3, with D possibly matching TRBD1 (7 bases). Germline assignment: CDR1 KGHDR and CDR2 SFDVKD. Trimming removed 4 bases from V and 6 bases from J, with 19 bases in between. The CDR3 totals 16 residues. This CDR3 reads CATSEHRGRGLDTQYF. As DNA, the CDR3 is TGTGCCACCAGTGAACACAGGGGTAGGGGACTGGATACGCAGTATTTT.